These 12 T cell receptor beta chains share one sample of origin, sequenced in a study of cytomegalovirus exposure and HLA in healthy donors. A multiplex PCR was run with 60 Vbeta primers and 13 Jbeta primers. Repertoires were generated with immunoSEQ multiplex PCR, while TCRdb's copy carries only in-frame clones and drops some. The table has fewer than 150,000 clones, around 73% seen once; the top ten hold approximately 5%. The specimen sequenced was PBMCs. These receptors all come from a woman under 40 in good health and CMV-seropositive.

The chain joins TRBV11-1 to TRBJ2-5, with 9 nucleotides matching TRBD2. This CDR3 comprises 14 residues. The V segment lost 5 bases and the J segment 4 bases; nucleotides outside the gene matches: 5. The V gene's germline CDR1 is SGHAT and CDR2 FQDESV (reference sequence). Written as DNA, the CDR3 is TGTGCCAGCAGCGGGGGCGGGAGGGCAGAGACCCAGTACTTC. Amino acids: CASSGGGRAETQYF.

The V call is TRBV9, the J call TRBJ2-7; the D gene is possibly TRBD2 (7 bases). Germline V gene sequence: CDR1 SGDLS, CDR2 YYNGEE. Between the trimmed V and J ends, which lost 0 bases and 0 bases, there was a span of 10 bases. The CDR3 is 15 amino acids. The CDR3 region has the DNA TGTGCCAGCAGCGTAGCGGGGGGCACCTCCTACGAGCAGTACTTC. The encoded protein is CASSVAGGTSYEQYF. Looking up the rest from reference TRBV9 and TRBJ2-7 gives the full variable domain: DSGVTQTPKHLITATGQRVTLRCSPRSGDLSVYWYQQSLDQGLQFLIQYYNGEERAKGNILERFSAQQFPDLHSELNLSSLELGDSALYFCASSVAGGTSYEQYFGPGTRLTVT.

There are a few counts of this clone. This chain links TRBV5-1 with TRBJ1-6; 8 positions agree with TRBD1. Germline V gene sequence: CDR1 SGHRS, CDR2 YFSETQ. V trimming: 0 bases; J trimming: 10 bases; junction bases outside the gene matches: 9. The CDR3 has 16 residues. The CDR3 is CASSLAPAGGLSPLHF. The CDR3 DNA reads TGCGCCAGCAGCTTGGCCCCCGCAGGGGGCTTGTCACCCCTCCACTTT. The complete variable domain, with remaining parts taken from reference TRBV5-1 and TRBJ1-6, reads KAGVTQTPRYLIKTRGQQVTLSCSPISGHRSVSWYQQTPGQGLQFLFEYFSETQRNKGNFPGRFSGRQFSNSRSEMNVSTLELGDSALYLCASSLAPAGGLSPLHFGNGTRLTVT.

The chain employs TRBV30 and TRBJ1-1, with 9 bases that match TRBD1. This CDR3 has 13 residues. Trimming removed 2 bases from V and 3 bases from J; junction bases left unmatched: 1. In germline, CDR1 is GTSNPN, CDR2 SVGIG (reference sequence). In DNA form, the CDR3 reads TGTGCCTGGAGTCGACAGGGGGACACTGAAGCTTTCTTT. Amino acid sequence: CAWSRQGDTEAFF. Full variable domain (rest looked up from reference TRBV30 and TRBJ1-1): SQTIHQWPATLVQPVGSPLSLECTVEGTSNPNLYWYRQAAGRGLQLLFYSVGIGQISSEVPQNLSASRPQDRQFILSSKKLLLSDSGFYLCAWSRQGDTEAFFGQGTRLTVV.

The chain carries TRBV29-1 and TRBJ1-1, with TRBD1 matching 7 bases. CDR3 length: 12 residues. The germline CDR1 and CDR2 sequences are SQVTM and ANQGSEA. V dropped 6 bases and J dropped 3; count of bases not matched to a gene: 4. The CDR3 loop is CSVQGRYTEAFF. The CDR3 DNA reads TGCAGCGTACAGGGGAGGTACACTGAAGCTTTCTTT.

This clone occurred a few times. The chain links TRBV18 to TRBJ1-4; D is undetermined. This CDR3 spans 17 amino acids. The V gene's germline CDR1 is KGHSH and CDR2 LQKENI. V lost 3 bases and J lost 3, with 17 bases in between. The DNA for the CDR3 is TGTGCCAGCTCACCTATGACCCTTAAGAGGGCTAATGAAAAACTGTTTTTT. Its translation is CASSPMTLKRANEKLFF.

The chain combines TRBV7-8 with TRBJ2-5; a possible D gene is TRBD2 (6 bases). CDR1 is SGHVS, CDR2 FQNEAQ, per germline. The CDR3 loop spans 18 amino acids. Trimming removed 2 bases at V and 1 base at J, with 20 bases between. CDR3 coding DNA: TGTGCCAGCAGCTTACCTGCGGGGTCCGGGCAGGGCCAAGAGACCCAGTACTTC. Amino acid sequence: CASSLPAGSGQGQETQYF.

The rearrangement links TRBV19 to TRBJ2-2, with 8 bases fitting TRBD1. Looked up from germline, CDR1 is LNHDA and CDR2 is SQIVND (reference sequence). Losses at the gene ends were 5 bases for V and 6 bases for J; bases not matched to a gene: 5. The CDR3 is 14 amino acids. The CDR3 bases are TGTGCCAGTAGTCAGGACAGGGCGTCCGGGGAGCTGTTTTTT. Protein: CASSQDRASGELFF.

The rearrangement uses TRBV7-3 and TRBJ2-1; 8 bases fit TRBD2. Losses at the gene ends were 6 bases for V and 1 base for J; bases not matched to a gene: 11. The CDR3 sequence is 17 residues long. Germline-derived CDR1 and CDR2 are SGHTA and FQGTGA. CDR3 DNA: TGTGCCAGCAGTTACCTCCCCGCTAGCGGGTCCTACAATGAGCAGTTCTTC. Protein: CASSYLPASGSYNEQFF.

The rearrangement links TRBV6-6 to TRBJ1-5; D gene ambiguous. V lost 5 bases and J lost 1, with 6 bases in between. Looked up from germline, CDR1 is MNHNY and CDR2 is SVGAGI (reference sequence). This CDR3 spans 13 amino acids. In nucleotides, the CDR3 is TGTGCCAGCAGTCCGGTCAGCAATCAGCCCCAGCATTTT. Its translation is CASSPVSNQPQHF.

This chain joins TRBV12-5 and TRBJ2-7, with TRBD1 as a possible D gene (5 bases). CDR1 is LGHNT and CDR2 is FRNRAP in the germline V gene. CDR3 length equals 13 residues. The V end was cut by 6 bases, the J end by 2 bases, with 11 bases between. The CDR3 DNA reads as TGTGCTAGTGGCCTGGGGCAGACCTACGAGCAGTACTTC. This encodes CASGLGQTYEQYF.

The chain recombines TRBV19 with TRBJ2-5, with D maybe TRBD1 (6 bases). The CDR3 is 15 residues long. Germline CDR1 LNHDA, CDR2 SQIVND (reference sequence). Trimming removed 3 bases at V and 2 bases at J, with 13 bases between. The chain's CDR3 is CASSINTGWQETQYF. In DNA form, the CDR3 reads TGTGCCAGTAGTATCAATACAGGGTGGCAAGAGACCCAGTACTTC.